This TCR beta chain was profiled in a study of blood T cell dynamics during melanoma immunotherapy. Time point specified: pre-treatment baseline. Disease control meant complete response, partial response or stable disease at 12 weeks. Patients had no prior systemic cancer treatment, immunosuppressants or other active cancers. The repertoire was sequenced with immunoSEQ multiplex PCR; TCRdb's copy has only in-frame clones and lacks some. Altogether around 13,000 clones are present, less than 85% being singletons, with the ten largest covering roughly 8.6%. The CDR3 loop spans 16 amino acids. V dropped 4 bases and J dropped 2; count of bases not matched to a gene: 10. Germline V gene lookup returns CDR1 SGHRS and CDR2 YFSETQ.

This clonotype originated in a human donor with melanoma. The specimen comprised blood, sampled from a patient treated with checkpoint blockade. V is TRBV5-1 and J is TRBJ2-5; TRBD1 matches 8 bases. DNA of the CDR3: TGCGCCAGCAGCCGCAGGGGGCTTGGAACTCAAGAGACCCAGTACTTC. Its protein product is CASSRRGLGTQETQYF.